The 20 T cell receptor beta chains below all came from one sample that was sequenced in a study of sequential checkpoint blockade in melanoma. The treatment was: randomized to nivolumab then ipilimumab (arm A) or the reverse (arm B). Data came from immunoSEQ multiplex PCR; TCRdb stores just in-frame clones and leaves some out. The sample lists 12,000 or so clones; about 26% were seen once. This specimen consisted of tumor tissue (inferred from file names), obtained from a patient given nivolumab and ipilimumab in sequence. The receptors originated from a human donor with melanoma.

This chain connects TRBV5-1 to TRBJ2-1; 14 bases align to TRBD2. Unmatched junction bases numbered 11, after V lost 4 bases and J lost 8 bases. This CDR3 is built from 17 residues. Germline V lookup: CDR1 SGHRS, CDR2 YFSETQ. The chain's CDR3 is CASSRRLAGGPRDEQFF. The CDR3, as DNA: TGCGCCAGCAGCCGGAGACTAGCGGGGGGGCCTAGGGATGAGCAGTTCTTC.

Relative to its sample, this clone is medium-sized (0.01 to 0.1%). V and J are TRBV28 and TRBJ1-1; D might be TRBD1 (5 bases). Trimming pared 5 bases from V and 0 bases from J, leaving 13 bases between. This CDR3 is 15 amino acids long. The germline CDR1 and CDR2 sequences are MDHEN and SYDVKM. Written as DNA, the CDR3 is TGTGCCAGCAGTCCACAAAAGGGGCTGAACACTGAAGCTTTCTTT. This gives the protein CASSPQKGLNTEAFF.

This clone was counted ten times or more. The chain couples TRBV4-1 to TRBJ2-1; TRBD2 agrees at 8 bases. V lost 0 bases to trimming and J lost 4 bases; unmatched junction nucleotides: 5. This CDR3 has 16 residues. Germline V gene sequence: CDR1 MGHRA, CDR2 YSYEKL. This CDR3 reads CASSQEERGGYNEQFF. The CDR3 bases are TGCGCCAGCAGCCAAGAGGAACGGGGGGGGTACAATGAGCAGTTCTTC.

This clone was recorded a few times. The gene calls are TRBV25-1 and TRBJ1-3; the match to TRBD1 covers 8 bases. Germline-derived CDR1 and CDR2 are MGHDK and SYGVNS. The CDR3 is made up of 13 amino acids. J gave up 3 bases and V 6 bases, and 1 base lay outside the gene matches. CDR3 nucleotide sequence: TGTGCCAGCAGACAGGGGGGTGGAAACACCATATATTTT. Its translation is CASRQGGGNTIYF. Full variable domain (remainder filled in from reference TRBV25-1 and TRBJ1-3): EADIYQTPRYLVIGTGKKITLECSQTMGHDKMYWYQQDPGMELHLIHYSYGVNSTEKGDLSSESTVSRIRTEHFPLTLESARPSHTSQYLCASRQGGGNTIYFGEGSWLTVV.

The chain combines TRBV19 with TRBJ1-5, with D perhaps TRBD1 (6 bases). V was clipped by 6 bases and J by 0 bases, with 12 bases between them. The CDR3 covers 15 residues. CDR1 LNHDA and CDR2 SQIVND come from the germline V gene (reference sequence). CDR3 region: CASRPGAGSNQPQHF. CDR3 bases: TGTGCCAGTAGGCCGGGGGCAGGTAGCAATCAGCCCCAGCATTTT.

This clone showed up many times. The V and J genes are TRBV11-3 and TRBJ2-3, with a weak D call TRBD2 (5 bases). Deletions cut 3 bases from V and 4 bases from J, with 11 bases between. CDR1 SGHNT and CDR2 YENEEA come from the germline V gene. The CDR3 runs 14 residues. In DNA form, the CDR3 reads TGTGCCAGCAGCTTGTTACGGGGTCCAGATACGCAGTATTTT. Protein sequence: CASSLLRGPDTQYF.

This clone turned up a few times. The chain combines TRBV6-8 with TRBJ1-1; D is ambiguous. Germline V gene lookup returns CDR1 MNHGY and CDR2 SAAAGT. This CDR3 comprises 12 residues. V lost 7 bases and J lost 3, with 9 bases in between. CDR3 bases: TGTGCCAGCATAGGTTGGGACACTGAAGCTTTCTTT. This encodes CASIGWDTEAFF.

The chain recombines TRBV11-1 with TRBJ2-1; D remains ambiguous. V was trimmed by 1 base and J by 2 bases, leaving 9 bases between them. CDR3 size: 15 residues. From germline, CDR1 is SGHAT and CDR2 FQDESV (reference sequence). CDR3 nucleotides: TGTGCCAGCAGCTTAGGGGTCAATGCCTACAATGAGCAGTTCTTC. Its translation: CASSLGVNAYNEQFF.

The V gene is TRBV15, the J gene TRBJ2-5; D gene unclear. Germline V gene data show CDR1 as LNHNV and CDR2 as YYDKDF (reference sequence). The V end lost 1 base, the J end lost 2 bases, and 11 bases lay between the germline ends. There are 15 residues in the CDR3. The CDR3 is CATSRVRRSQETQYF. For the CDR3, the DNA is TGTGCCACCAGCAGAGTTAGACGGTCGCAAGAGACCCAGTACTTC.

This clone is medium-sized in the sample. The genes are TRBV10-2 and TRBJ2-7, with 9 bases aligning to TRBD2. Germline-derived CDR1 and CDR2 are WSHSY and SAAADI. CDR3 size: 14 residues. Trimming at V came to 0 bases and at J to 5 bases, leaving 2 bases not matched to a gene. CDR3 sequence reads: CASSESAGGHEQYF. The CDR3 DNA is TGCGCCAGCAGTGAGTCGGCGGGGGGGCACGAGCAGTACTTC.

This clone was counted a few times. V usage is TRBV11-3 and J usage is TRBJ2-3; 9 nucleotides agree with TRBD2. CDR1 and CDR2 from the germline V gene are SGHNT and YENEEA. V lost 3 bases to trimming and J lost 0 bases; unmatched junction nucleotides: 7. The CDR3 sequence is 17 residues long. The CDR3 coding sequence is TGTGCCAGCAGCTTTCCGACTAGCGGAACTAGCACAGATACGCAGTATTTT. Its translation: CASSFPTSGTSTDTQYF.

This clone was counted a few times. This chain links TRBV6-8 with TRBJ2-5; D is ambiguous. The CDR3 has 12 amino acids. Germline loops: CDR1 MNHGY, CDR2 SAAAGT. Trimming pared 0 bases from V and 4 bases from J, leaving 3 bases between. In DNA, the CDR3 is TGTGCCAGCAGTTACTCAGTAGAGACCCAGTACTTC. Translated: CASSYSVETQYF.

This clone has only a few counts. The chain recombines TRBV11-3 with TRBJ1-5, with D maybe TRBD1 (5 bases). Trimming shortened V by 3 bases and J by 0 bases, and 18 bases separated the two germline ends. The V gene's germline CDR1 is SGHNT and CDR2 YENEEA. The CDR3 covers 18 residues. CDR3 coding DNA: TGTGCCAGCAGCTTGCGGGGTATATGGGACTATAGCAATCAGCCCCAGCATTTT. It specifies CASSLRGIWDYSNQPQHF.

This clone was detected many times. CDR3 in amino acids: CAIRTGGEYYGYTF. CDR3 in DNA: TGTGCCATCAGAACAGGGGGCGAATACTATGGCTACACCTTC. This rearrangement joins TRBV6-8 to TRBJ1-2; 9 bases align to TRBD1. CDR3 size: 14 residues. Germline V gives CDR1 MNHGY, CDR2 SAAAGT. V shed 10 bases and J 3 bases; nucleotides not matched to a gene: 9.

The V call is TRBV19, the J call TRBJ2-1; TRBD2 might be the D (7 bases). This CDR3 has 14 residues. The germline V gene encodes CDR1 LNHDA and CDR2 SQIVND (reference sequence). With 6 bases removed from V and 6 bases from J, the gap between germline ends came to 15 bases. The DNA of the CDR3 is TGTGCCAGTAGGGTGGAGGGGGGGCCCAATGAGCAGTTCTTC. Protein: CASRVEGGPNEQFF.

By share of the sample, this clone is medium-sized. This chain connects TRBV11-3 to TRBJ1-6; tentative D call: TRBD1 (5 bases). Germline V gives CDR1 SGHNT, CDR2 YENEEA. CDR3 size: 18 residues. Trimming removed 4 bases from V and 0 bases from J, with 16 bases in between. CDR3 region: CASSYQPGQASYNSPLHF. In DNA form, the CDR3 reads TGTGCCAGCAGCTATCAGCCAGGGCAGGCCTCCTATAATTCACCCCTCCACTTT. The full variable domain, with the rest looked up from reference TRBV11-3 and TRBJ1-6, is EAGVVQSPRYKIIEKKQPVAFWCNPISGHNTLYWYLQNLGQGPELLIRYENEEAVDDSQLPKDRFSAERLKGVDSTLKIQPAELGDSAVYLCASSYQPGQASYNSPLHFGNGTRLTVT.

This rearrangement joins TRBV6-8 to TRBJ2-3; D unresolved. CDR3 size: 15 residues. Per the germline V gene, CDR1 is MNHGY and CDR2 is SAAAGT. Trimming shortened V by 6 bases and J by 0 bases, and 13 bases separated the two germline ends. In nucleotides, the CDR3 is TGTGCCAGCAGAGACCCGCGAGTCAGCACAGATACGCAGTATTTT. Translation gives CASRDPRVSTDTQYF.

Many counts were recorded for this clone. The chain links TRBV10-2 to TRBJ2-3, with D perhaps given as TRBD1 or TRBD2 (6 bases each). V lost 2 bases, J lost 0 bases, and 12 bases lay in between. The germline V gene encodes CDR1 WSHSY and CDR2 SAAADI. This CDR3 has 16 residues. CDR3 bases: TGCGCCAGCAGTGAGGACGGGGGCCCTAGCACAGATACGCAGTATTTT. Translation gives CASSEDGGPSTDTQYF.

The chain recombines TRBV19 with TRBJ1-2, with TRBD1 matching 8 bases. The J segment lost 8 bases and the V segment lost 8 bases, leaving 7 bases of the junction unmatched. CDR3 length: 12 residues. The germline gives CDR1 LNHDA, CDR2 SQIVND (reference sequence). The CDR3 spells CASYLRGRGYTF. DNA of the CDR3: TGTGCCAGTTACCTCAGGGGGCGCGGCTACACCTTC.

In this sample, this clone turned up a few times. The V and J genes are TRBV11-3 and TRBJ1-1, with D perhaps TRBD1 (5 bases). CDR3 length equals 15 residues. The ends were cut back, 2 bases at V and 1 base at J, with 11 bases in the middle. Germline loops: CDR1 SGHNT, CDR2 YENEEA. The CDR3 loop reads CASSLWGPGNTEAFF. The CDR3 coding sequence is TGTGCCAGCAGCTTATGGGGCCCAGGGAACACTGAAGCTTTCTTT.